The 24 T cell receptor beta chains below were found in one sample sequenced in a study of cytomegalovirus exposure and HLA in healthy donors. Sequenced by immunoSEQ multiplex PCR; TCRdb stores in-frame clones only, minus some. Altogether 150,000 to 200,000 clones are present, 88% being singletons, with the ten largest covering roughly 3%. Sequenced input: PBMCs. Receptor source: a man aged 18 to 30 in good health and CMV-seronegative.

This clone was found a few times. CDR3 nucleotides: TGCGCCAGCAGTGAGCGAGCGGGAGGGCCGAAAGAGACCCAGTACTTC. Its protein product is CASSERAGGPKETQYF. The chain has TRBV10-1 and TRBJ2-5; 10 nucleotides agree with TRBD2. Trimming took 2 bases from V and 3 from J; bases not matched to a gene: 6. This CDR3 region has 16 residues. The germline gives CDR1 WNHNN, CDR2 SYGVQD (reference sequence).

CDR3: CASMRKGYGNEKLFF. CDR3 nucleotide sequence: TGTGCCAGCATGCGCAAGGGGTATGGGAATGAAAAACTGTTTTTT. V and J are TRBV6-1 and TRBJ1-4; D perhaps matches TRBD1 (5 bases). V lost 7 bases, J lost 5 bases, and 17 bases lay in between. The germline CDR1 and CDR2 sequences are MNHNS and SASEGT. This CDR3 region has 15 residues.

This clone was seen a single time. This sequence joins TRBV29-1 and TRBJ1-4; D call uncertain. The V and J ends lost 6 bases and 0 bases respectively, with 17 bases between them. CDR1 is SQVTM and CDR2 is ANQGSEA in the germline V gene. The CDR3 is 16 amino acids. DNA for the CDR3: TGCAGCGTAACACGCCTGCGGGAAGCAACTAATGAAAAACTGTTTTTT. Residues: CSVTRLREATNEKLFF.

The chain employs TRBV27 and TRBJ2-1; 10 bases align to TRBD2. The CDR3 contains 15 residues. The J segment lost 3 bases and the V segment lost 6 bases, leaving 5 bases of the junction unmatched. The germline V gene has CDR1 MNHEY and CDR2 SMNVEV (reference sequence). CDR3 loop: CASRYLAGGYNEQFF. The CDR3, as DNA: TGTGCCAGCAGATATTTAGCGGGAGGCTACAATGAGCAGTTCTTC.

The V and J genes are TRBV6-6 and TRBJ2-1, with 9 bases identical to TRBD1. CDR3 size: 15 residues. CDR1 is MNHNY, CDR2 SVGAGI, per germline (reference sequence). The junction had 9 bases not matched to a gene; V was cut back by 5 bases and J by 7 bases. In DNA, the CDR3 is TGTGCCAGCAGTACAACAGGGGGCCGGGGGAATGAGCAGTTCTTC. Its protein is CASSTTGGRGNEQFF.

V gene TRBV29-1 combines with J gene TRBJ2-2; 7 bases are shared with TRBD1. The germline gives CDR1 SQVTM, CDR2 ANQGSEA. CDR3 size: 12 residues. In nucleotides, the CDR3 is TGCGGGCGGACAGGCAACACCGGGGAGCTGTTTTTT. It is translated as CGRTGNTGELFF.

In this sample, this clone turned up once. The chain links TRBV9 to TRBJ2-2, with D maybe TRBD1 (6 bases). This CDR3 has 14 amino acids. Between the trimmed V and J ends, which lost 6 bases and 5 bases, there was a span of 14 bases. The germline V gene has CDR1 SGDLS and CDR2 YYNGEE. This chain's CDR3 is CASTRVGGTGELFF. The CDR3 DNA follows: TGTGCCAGCACTAGGGTAGGGGGAACCGGGGAGCTGTTTTTT.

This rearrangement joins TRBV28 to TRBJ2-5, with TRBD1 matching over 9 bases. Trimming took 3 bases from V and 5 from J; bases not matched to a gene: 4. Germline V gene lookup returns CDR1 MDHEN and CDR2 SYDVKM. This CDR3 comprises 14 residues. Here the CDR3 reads CASSFGTGRETQYF. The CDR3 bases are TGTGCCAGCAGTTTCGGGACAGGGAGGGAGACCCAGTACTTC.

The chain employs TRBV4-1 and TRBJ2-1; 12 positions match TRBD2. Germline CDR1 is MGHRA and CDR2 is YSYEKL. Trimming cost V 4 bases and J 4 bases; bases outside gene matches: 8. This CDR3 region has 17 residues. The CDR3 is CASSLTRLAGEYNEQFF. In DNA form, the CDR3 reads TGCGCCAGCAGCCTTACCCGACTAGCGGGGGAATACAATGAGCAGTTCTTC.

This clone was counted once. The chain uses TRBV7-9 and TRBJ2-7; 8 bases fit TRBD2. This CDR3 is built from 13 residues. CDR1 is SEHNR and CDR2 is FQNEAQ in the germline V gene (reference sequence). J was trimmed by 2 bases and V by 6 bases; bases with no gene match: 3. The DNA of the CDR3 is TGTGCCAGCAGGCCGGGAGGGGCCTACGAGCAGTACTTC. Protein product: CASRPGGAYEQYF.

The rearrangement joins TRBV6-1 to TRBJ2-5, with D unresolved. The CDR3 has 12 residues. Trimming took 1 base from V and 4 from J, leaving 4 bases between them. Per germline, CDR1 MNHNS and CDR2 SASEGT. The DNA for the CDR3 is TGTGCCAGCAGTGAAGTTCGAGAGACCCAGTACTTC. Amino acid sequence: CASSEVRETQYF.

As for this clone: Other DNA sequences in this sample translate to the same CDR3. The CDR3 here is CASSLGTSGYEQYF. CDR3 bases: TGTGCCAGCAGCCTCGGGACTAGCGGTTACGAGCAGTACTTC. The V gene is TRBV11-2, the J gene TRBJ2-7; 11 nucleotides line up with TRBD2. Germline trimming cut 5 bases from V and 4 bases from J; bases unmatched to any gene: 4. Per germline, CDR1 SGHAT and CDR2 FQNNGV. The CDR3 is 14 amino acids.

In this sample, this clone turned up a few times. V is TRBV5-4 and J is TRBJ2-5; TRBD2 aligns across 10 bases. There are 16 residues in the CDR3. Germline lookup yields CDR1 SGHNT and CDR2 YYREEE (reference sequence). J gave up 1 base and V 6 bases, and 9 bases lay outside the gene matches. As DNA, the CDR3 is TGTGCCAGCACCAATGCGGCTAGCGGGGGCCAAGAGACCCAGTACTTC. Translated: CASTNAASGGQETQYF.

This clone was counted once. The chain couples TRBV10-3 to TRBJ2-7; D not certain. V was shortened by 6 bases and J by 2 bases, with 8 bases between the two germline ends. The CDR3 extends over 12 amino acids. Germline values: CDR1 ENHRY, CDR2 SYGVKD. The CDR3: CAISPGAYEQYV. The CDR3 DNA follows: TGTGCCATCAGCCCTGGGGCCTACGAGCAGTACGTC.

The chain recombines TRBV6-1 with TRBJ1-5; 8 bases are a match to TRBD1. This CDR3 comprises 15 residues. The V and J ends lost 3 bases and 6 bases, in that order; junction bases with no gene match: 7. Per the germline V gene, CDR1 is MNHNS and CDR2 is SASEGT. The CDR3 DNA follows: TGTGCCAGCAGTGAGGGGCAGGGGGCTATTCAGCCCCAGCATTTT. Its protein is CASSEGQGAIQPQHF.

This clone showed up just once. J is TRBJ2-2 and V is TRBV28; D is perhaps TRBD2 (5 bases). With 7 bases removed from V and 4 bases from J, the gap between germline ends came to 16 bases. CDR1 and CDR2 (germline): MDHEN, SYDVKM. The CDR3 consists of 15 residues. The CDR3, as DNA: TGTGCCAGCAATGGTCTTACTAGGTTCACCGGGGAGCTGTTTTTT. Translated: CASNGLTRFTGELFF. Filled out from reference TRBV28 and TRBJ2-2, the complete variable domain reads DVKVTQSSRYLVKRTGEKVFLECVQDMDHENMFWYRQDPGLGLRLIYFSYDVKMKEKGDIPEGYSVSREKKERFSLILESASTNQTSMYLCASNGLTRFTGELFFGEGSRLTVL.

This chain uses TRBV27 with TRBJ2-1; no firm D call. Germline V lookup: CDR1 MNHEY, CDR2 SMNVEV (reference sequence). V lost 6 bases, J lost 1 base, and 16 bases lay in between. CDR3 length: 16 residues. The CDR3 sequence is CASRAKSPISYNEQFF. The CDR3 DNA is TGTGCCAGCAGAGCCAAGAGCCCTATATCCTACAATGAGCAGTTCTTC.

CDR3 DNA sequence: TGTGCCACCAGCAGTCGACTAGCGGGAGTGATGGATACGCAGTATTTT. The encoded protein is CATSSRLAGVMDTQYF. The chain carries TRBV15 and TRBJ2-3, with 12 positions matching TRBD2. J was trimmed by 6 bases and V by 3 bases; bases with no gene match: 7. The CDR3 covers 16 residues. Per the germline V gene, CDR1 is LNHNV and CDR2 is YYDKDF (reference sequence).

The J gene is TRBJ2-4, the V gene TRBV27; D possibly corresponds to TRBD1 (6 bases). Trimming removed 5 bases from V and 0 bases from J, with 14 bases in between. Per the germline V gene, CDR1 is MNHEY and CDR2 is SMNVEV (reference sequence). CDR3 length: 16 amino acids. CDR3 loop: CASSPIQGLAKNIQYF. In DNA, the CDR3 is TGTGCCAGCAGTCCCATCCAGGGGCTAGCCAAAAACATTCAGTACTTC.

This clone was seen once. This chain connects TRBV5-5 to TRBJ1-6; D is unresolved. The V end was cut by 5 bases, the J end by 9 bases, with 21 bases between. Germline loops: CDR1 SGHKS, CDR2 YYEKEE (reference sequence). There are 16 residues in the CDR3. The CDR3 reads CASRVNIARAASPLHF. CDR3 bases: TGTGCCAGCAGAGTGAATATAGCGCGAGCAGCTTCACCCCTCCACTTT. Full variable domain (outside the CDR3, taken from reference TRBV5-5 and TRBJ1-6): DAGVTQSPTHLIKTRGQQVTLRCSPISGHKSVSWYQQVLGQGPQFIFQYYEKEERGRGNFPDRFSARQFPNYSSELNVNALLLGDSALYLCASRVNIARAASPLHFGNGTRLTVT.

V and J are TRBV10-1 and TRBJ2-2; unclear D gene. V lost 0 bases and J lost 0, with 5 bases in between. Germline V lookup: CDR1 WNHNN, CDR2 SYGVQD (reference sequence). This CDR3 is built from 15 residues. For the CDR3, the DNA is TGCGCCAGCAGTGAGTCTCAGACGAACACCGGGGAGCTGTTTTTT. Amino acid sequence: CASSESQTNTGELFF.

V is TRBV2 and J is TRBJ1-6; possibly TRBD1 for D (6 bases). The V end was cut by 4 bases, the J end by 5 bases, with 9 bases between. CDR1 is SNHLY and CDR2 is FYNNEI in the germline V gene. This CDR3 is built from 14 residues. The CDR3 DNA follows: TGTGCCAGCAGTGTACAGGGTAATAATTCACCCCTCCACTTT. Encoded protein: CASSVQGNNSPLHF.

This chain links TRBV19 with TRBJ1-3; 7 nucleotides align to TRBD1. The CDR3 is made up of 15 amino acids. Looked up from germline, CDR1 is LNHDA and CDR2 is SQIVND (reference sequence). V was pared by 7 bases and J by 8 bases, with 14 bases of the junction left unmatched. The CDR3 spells CASNFATGRGYTIYF. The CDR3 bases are TGTGCCAGTAATTTTGCGACAGGGAGAGGATACACCATATATTTT.

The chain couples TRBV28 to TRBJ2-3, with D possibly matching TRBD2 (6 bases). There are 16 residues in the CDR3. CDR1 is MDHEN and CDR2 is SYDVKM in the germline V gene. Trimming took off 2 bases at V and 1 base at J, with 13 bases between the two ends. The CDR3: CASSLERVGGTDTQYF. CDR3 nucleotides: TGTGCCAGCAGTTTAGAGCGGGTGGGGGGCACAGATACGCAGTATTTT.